This T cell receptor (beta chain) was found in a study of beta chain features in type 1 diabetes (dated by TCRdb to about 2018). In the study overall: Mean age, gender distribution, total cell number and subset yield did not differ between patients and healthy donors. In the study, TCRB repertoires of sorted circulating CD4+ T cell subsets from recently diagnosed type 1 diabetes patients were compared with those of matched healthy donors. Whereas all 30 or so donors provided naive and central memory subsets, regulatory and stem cell-like memory subsets were isolated from just 8 patients and roughly eight healthy donors. A total of 100 million to 140 million sorted cells were examined across all samples, and the number of cells per subset was strongly correlated with RNA yield.

The entire amount of isolated RNA was reverse transcribed using the High Capacity cDNA Reverse Transcription Kit, so the sequenced TCRB transcripts were expressed ones. Deep immunoSEQ sequencing was applied to naive, central memory and regulatory T cell samples, giving an average of around 4 million total reads per sample. Sorted cells were lysed in RLT buffer, and RNA was extracted using DNase-treated RNeasy Micro or Mini kits according to cell number. To prevent cross-contamination, every cell subset was processed on its own, while patient and healthy donor samples were processed together. The immunoSEQ multiplex PCR was used to amplify TCRB sequences from cDNA, yielding 87-bp fragments that span the CDR3 region. Amplicons were sequenced on the Illumina HiSeq platform. Per the original workflow: PCR bias was computationally corrected using synthetic template baselines, reads within Hamming distance 2 were collapsed, and singletons that could not be merged were discarded. Reads were aligned against IMGT to assign V, D and J genes, CDR3 length and insertions or deletions at six rearrangement sites. Clonotype counts were normalized to sorted cell number within each subset before computing true diversity and Gini coefficients with the tcR R package. The overlap coefficient, calculated on TCRB nucleotide sequences, was used to quantify repertoire sharing. Out-of-frame TCRB sequences from naive cells were analyzed to stand in for the pre-selection repertoire. In TCRdb, the immuneACCESS table is reduced to in-frame sequences with V and J assigned. These tables do not hold every clone; where another copy was compared, an unresolved V gene accounts for under half, and the others remain unexplained. That table supplies the V and J calls and clone size; D and trimming were determined from the DNA. This sample holds about 930,000 clones; roughly a sixth were observed only once. Clones ranked in the top ten supply 0.02% to 0.03% of the sample.

From each donor, a single peripheral blood sample of 90 to 150 mL on average was drawn into heparinised tubes. A BD FACSAria II was used to sort naive, central memory, regulatory and stem cell-like memory CD4+ T cells with a panel that included CD45RO, CCR7, CD25, CD127, CD95 and CD27. A purity above 98% was achieved for all sorted populations. PBMCs were isolated immediately by Lymphoprep density gradient centrifugation and stained directly without culture. To minimize batch effects, samples were stained and sorted in pairs, one healthy donor with one patient per experiment. As concerns this clone: Its specific antigen is unknown. No clone much larger than this one lies a single base away; base qualities are absent.

On the study overall, not on this receptor specifically: Because cDNA was sequenced instead of genomic DNA, highly expressing activated cells could be over-represented, though the groups showed no difference in activation or CD3 levels. PCR may preferentially amplify shorter templates, but because patient and control samples were amplified and corrected together, any resulting skew would affect both groups equally. At VDJ recombination sites, patients with type 1 diabetes made fewer insertions and deleted more nucleotides, a pattern implying thymic rearrangement abnormalities. A moderate but significant shortening of TCRB CDR3 length was observed in type 1 diabetes patients in all four CD4+ subsets. Naive, central memory and regulatory TCRB repertoires appeared more similar among patients than among healthy donors. Because the HLA sub-analyses included only small numbers of individuals, any influence of HLA type on TCRB rearrangement was left unresolved.

Spanning cysteine to phenylalanine, the CDR3 consists of 21 amino acids. Only CDR3 DNA is held: 63 bases, read in frame from base 1. V lost 4 bases and J lost 0 bases; the stretch between them is 30 bases long. The germline V gene encodes CDR1 MDHEN and CDR2 SYDVKM. This sequence was found in a young woman in good health. Sequenced input: naive CD4+ T cells from blood. The cell subset or site label corresponds to: true naive CD4+ T cells. The V gene is TRBV28 and the J gene is TRBJ2-5; matching of 7 bases hints at TRBD1 as the D gene. The CDR3 here reads CASSYIRGGGLGKDYQETQYF. Here is the DNA: TGTGCCAGCAGTTACATTCGAGGAGGGGGCTTGGGGAAGGACTACCAAGAGACCCAGTACTTC.